Sequencing of this TCR beta chain was carried out in a study of T cells in Graves' hyperthyroidism and ophthalmopathy. Study-level results: Most clonotypes expanded in the thyroid (above 0.001) were also present in blood.

Researchers amplified the TCR beta CDR3 regions from RNA transcripts. With the HTBI primer set, the TCR CDR3 went through a first round of RT-PCR. TCRdb re-analysed the multiplex PCR reads in MiXCR, keeping a single row per CDR3 protein. The sample shows about 520,000 distinct CDR3 sequences, roughly a quarter of them seen only once. Note on this clonotype: Its antigen is currently unknown.

This CDR3 spans 15 amino acids. V was clipped by 3 bases and J by 6 bases, with 17 bases between them. Germline V gene lookup returns CDR1 SGHAT and CDR2 FQDESV (reference sequence). The sample was blood. The chain uses TRBV11-1 and TRBJ1-2; D is perhaps TRBD1 (5 bases). The TCR comes from a woman in her twenties or thirties with Graves' ophthalmopathy. The CDR3 bases are TGTGCCAGCAGCTTTGGGACGGAGTATCCAGATGGCTACACCTTC. This sequence encodes CASSFGTEYPDGYTF.